Listed below are T cell receptor beta chains from one sample, sequenced in a study of shared clonotypes between healthy human individuals. Measured with immunoSEQ multiplex PCR; TCRdb has only the in-frame clones, and not every one. Of around 2,000,000 clones listed, 85% to 95% are singletons. The specimen was naive CD8+ T cells from PBMCs. All receptors come from a man between 18 and 29 years old in good health. Some clones in this sample may be carry-over from other donors' samples. Both conserved end residues are part of each CDR3. D genes are given only for firm matches. Some rows mark clone size as missing; the rest say once, few, many or name a class of expanded clone.

J gene	V gene	clone size	D gene	CDR3 protein	CDR3 DNA
TRBJ1-2	TRBV28	.	.	CASSLAETTRENYGYTF	TGTGCCAGCAGTTTAGCGGAGACGACCAGGGAGAACTATGGCTACACCTTC
TRBJ2-1	TRBV19	.	.	CASSIGEDFYEQFF	TGTGCCAGTAGTATAGGGGAGGACTTCTATGAGCAGTTCTTC
TRBJ2-7	TRBV19	once	.	CASSRFSGSIYEQYF	TGTGCCAGTAGCCGTTTTAGCGGCTCAATCTACGAGCAGTACTTC
TRBJ2-7	TRBV11-2	.	.	CASSFFTRTIHEQYF	TGTGCCAGCAGCTTTTTTACAAGGACCATCCACGAGCAGTACTTC
TRBJ2-1	TRBV15	.	.	CATSSETNPHNEQFF	TGTGCCACCAGCAGTGAGACGAACCCCCACAATGAGCAGTTCTTC
TRBJ2-7	TRBV27	.	.	CASSLIAGNEQYF	TGTGCCAGCAGTTTAATTGCGGGCAACGAGCAGTACTTC
TRBJ1-1	TRBV7-8	few	.	CASGIGEAFF	TGTGCCAGCGGCATAGGTGAAGCTTTCTTT
TRBJ2-5	TRBV13	.	TRBD1	CASSHRTGERETQYF	TGTGCCAGCAGCCACAGGACAGGGGAAAGAGAGACCCAGTACTTC
TRBJ1-3	TRBV28	.	.	CASRLGRGNTIYF	TGTGCCAGCAGGTTGGGGAGGGGAAACACCATATATTTT
TRBJ2-7	TRBV11-2	.	TRBD2	CASSFKLGLAGGPPYEQYF	TGTGCCAGCAGCTTTAAGTTGGGACTAGCGGGAGGGCCCCCCTACGAGCAGTACTTC
TRBJ2-7	TRBV27	.	.	CASSPRGETYEQYF	TGTGCCAGCAGTCCACGGGGAGAAACCTACGAGCAGTACTTC
TRBJ1-5	TRBV9	.	.	CASSGGRSNQPQHF	TGTGCCAGCAGCGGAGGCCGTAGCAATCAGCCCCAGCATTTT
TRBJ2-7	TRBV7-2	.	.	CASSFGVEQYF	TGTGCCAGCAGCTTCGGCGTCGAGCAGTACTTC
TRBJ2-3	TRBV6-5	.	TRBD2	CASSSPRLASTDTQYF	TGTGCCAGCAGTTCCCCCAGACTAGCTAGCACAGATACGCAGTATTTT
TRBJ2-7	TRBV27	.	.	CASSLFATDPWEQYF	TGTGCCAGCAGTTTATTCGCGACAGACCCTTGGGAGCAGTACTTC
TRBJ2-2	TRBV7-2	.	TRBD2	CASSSPSGRAVGGELFF	TGTGCCAGCAGCTCCCCTAGCGGGAGGGCCGTCGGCGGGGAGCTGTTTTTT
TRBJ2-1	TRBV28	.	TRBD1	CASSLEGQTNEQFF	TGTGCCAGCAGTTTAGAGGGACAGACCAATGAGCAGTTCTTC
TRBJ2-2	TRBV6-1	.	TRBD1	CASRRRTGDTGELFF	TGTGCCAGCAGACGTAGGACAGGGGACACCGGGGAGCTGTTTTTT
TRBJ1-5	TRBV28	.	.	CASNLGRLNQPQHF	TGTGCCAGTAACTTGGGGCGGTTAAATCAGCCCCAGCATTTT
TRBJ1-1	TRBV19	.	.	CASSMGGPTEAFF	TGTGCCAGTAGTATGGGGGGGCCCACTGAAGCTTTCTTT
TRBJ2-5	TRBV5-1	.	TRBD1	CASSLVQGAGLETQYF	TGCGCCAGCAGCTTGGTTCAGGGGGCCGGACTAGAGACCCAGTACTTC
TRBJ2-2	TRBV9	.	TRBD2	CASSELAGVPNTGELFF	TGTGCCAGCAGCGAGTTAGCGGGAGTCCCGAACACCGGGGAGCTGTTTTTT
TRBJ1-4	TRBV12-5	.	.	CASGLVPGVHIPISTNEKLFF	TGTGCTAGTGGTTTGGTACCTGGGGTCCACATCCCCATTTCAACTAATGAAAAACTGTTTTTT
TRBJ1-4	TRBV7-8	.	.	CASSPPVVGEKLFF	TGTGCCAGCAGCCCCCCAGTGGTCGGTGAAAAACTGTTTTTT
TRBJ2-2	TRBV2	.	TRBD1	CASSVPGGASLNTGELFF	TGTGCCAGCAGTGTCCCAGGGGGTGCCTCCTTGAACACCGGGGAGCTGTTTTTT
TRBJ2-7	TRBV27	.	.	CASSWTDSYEQYF	TGTGCCAGCAGTTGGACGGATTCCTACGAGCAGTACTTC
TRBJ2-2	TRBV19	.	TRBD2	CASSHGLAGSGELFF	TGTGCCAGTAGTCACGGACTAGCGGGCTCCGGGGAGCTGTTTTTT
TRBJ2-7	TRBV28	.	.	CASSLSDSYEQYF	TGTGCCAGCAGCCTATCCGATTCCTACGAGCAGTACTTC
TRBJ2-7	TRBV6-6	.	TRBD2	CASSYSTSGGYEQYF	TGTGCCAGCAGTTACTCGACTAGCGGGGGCTACGAGCAGTACTTC
TRBJ2-7	TRBV5-4	.	.	CASSLDLNEQYF	TGTGCCAGCAGCTTGGACTTGAACGAGCAGTACTTC
TRBJ2-2	TRBV19	.	TRBD2	CASSRSGEGAGELFF	TGTGCCAGTAGTAGGTCGGGGGAGGGAGCCGGGGAGCTGTTTTTT
TRBJ2-1	TRBV27	.	.	CASSSADHSYNEQFF	TGTGCCAGCAGTTCAGCGGACCACTCCTACAATGAGCAGTTCTTC
TRBJ1-2	TRBV29-1	few	.	CSVEEGNGYTF	TGCAGCGTTGAAGAGGGGAACGGCTACACCTTC
TRBJ2-2	TRBV9	.	TRBD2	CASSGTGTSGIANTGELFF	TGTGCCAGCAGCGGCACCGGGACTAGCGGGATTGCGAACACCGGGGAGCTGTTTTTT
TRBJ2-7	TRBV27	.	TRBD1	CASSPRTRQGSDEQYF	TGTGCCAGCAGTCCTCGAACCCGACAGGGAAGCGACGAGCAGTACTTC
TRBJ2-7	TRBV18	.	TRBD1	CASSPRDRGTSHEQYF	TGTGCCAGCTCACCACGCGACAGGGGGACTTCCCACGAGCAGTACTTC
TRBJ1-5	TRBV30	once	.	CAWSVGGLGNQPQHF	TGTGCCTGGAGTGTGGGGGGGCTGGGCAATCAGCCCCAGCATTTT
TRBJ2-7	TRBV27	.	TRBD2	CASSLTLAGAYEQYF	TGTGCCAGCAGTTTAACCCTCGCGGGGGCCTACGAGCAGTACTTC
TRBJ2-2	TRBV15	.	.	CATSRGPRELFF	TGTGCCACCAGCAGAGGCCCAAGGGAGCTGTTTTTT
TRBJ2-2	TRBV7-9	.	.	CASSLGGRLLKNTGELFF	TGTGCCAGCAGCTTAGGGGGAAGGCTACTCAAGAACACCGGGGAGCTGTTTTTT
TRBJ2-2	TRBV29-1	.	TRBD2	CSVEDPLAGVLNTGELFF	TGCAGCGTTGAAGATCCTCTAGCGGGAGTGCTGAACACCGGGGAGCTGTTTTTT
TRBJ2-7	TRBV27	.	.	CASRPTGTYEQYF	TGTGCCAGCAGGCCTACTGGTACCTACGAGCAGTACTTC
TRBJ2-2	TRBV19	.	TRBD2	CASSSPIWREADTGELFF	TGTGCCAGTAGTAGCCCCATTTGGCGGGAGGCGGACACCGGGGAGCTGTTTTTT
TRBJ1-2	TRBV14	.	TRBD1	CASSHKTGVWGYTF	TGTGCCAGCAGCCATAAAACAGGGGTCTGGGGCTACACCTTC
TRBJ2-7	TRBV27	once	.	CASTTYQHGGGEQYF	TGTGCCAGCACCACCTACCAACACGGAGGTGGCGAGCAGTACTTC
TRBJ2-1	TRBV27	.	.	CASSFGGTRWDEQFF	TGTGCCAGCAGTTTTGGCGGGACCCGTTGGGATGAGCAGTTCTTC
TRBJ2-7	TRBV7-9	.	.	CASSTAGVHEQYF	TGTGCCAGCAGCACCGCAGGGGTCCACGAGCAGTACTTC